What follows describes a single T cell receptor (beta chain). Its specificity is not known. Trimming removed 7 bases from V and 3 bases from J, with 16 bases in between. CDR1 MNHEY and CDR2 SVGAGI come from the germline V gene. CDR3 size: 14 residues. Method: immunoSEQ multiplex PCR; TCRdb's copy keeps in-frame clones and lacks some. The top ten clones hold 4% to 5% of a sample with fewer than 40,000 clones, just over 85% of them seen once. This sample is part of a study of T cells in localized non-small cell lung cancer. Study-wide results and caveats: It was uninvolved adjacent lung that showed the highest T cell clonality, exceeding tumor.

The receptor comes from a male donor aged 60 or over with stage III lung adenocarcinoma. V is TRBV6-5 and J is TRBJ2-7, with D possibly being TRBD2 (5 bases). Source: peripheral blood, taken before any cancer treatment. The CDR3 reads CASKLDSARYEQYF. Here the CDR3 DNA reads TGTGCCAGCAAATTGGACTCGGCGCGCTACGAGCAGTACTTC.